A selection of T cell receptor beta chains follows, all from one sample in a study of blood T cell repertoires in COVID-19. Clones were read by immunoSEQ multiplex PCR, and TCRdb kept only the in-frame ones, dropping some. The data show tens of thousands of clones, around 79% seen once. The sequencing input was peripheral blood. Receptors were obtained from a man in his 60s with acute or convalescent COVID-19. Each CDR3 is given with its conserved first and last residue. The D gene is left open where the match is weak. Size tells how often a clone was seen (once, few, many) or the class of an expanded clone, and some rows leave it out.

clone size,V gene,D gene,J gene,CDR3 protein,CDR3 DNA
many,TRBV9,TRBD1,TRBJ2-7,CASSDGQGAYEQYF,TGTGCCAGCAGCGATGGACAGGGGGCCTACGAGCAGTACTTC
-,TRBV11-2,TRBD2,TRBJ2-1,CASSLPTSGSNEQFF,TGTGCCAGCAGCTTACCCACTAGCGGGAGCAATGAGCAGTTCTTC
-,TRBV3-1/TRBV3-2,TRBD2,TRBJ2-7,CASSPASSGGDLEQYF,TGTGCCAGCAGCCCAGCGTCTTCGGGGGGAGACCTGGAGCAGTACTTC
-,TRBV4-2,TRBD2,TRBJ2-3,CASSQDTSGSVWDTQYF,TGTGCCAGCAGCCAAGACACTAGCGGGAGTGTCTGGGATACGCAGTATTTT
-,TRBV11-2,TRBD1,TRBJ2-7,CASSLARGLGEQYF,TGTGCCAGCAGCTTAGCCAGGGGGCTTGGGGAGCAGTACTTC
-,TRBV20-1,-,TRBJ2-3,CSASPRGKSTDTQYF,TGCAGTGCTAGTCCGCGCGGAAAGAGCACAGATACGCAGTATTTT
-,TRBV18,TRBD1,TRBJ2-2,CASSPDRDTGELFF,TGTGCCAGCTCACCAGACAGGGACACCGGGGAGCTGTTTTTT
-,TRBV27,TRBD2,TRBJ2-5,CASTSLAGETQYF,TGTGCCAGCACGTCGCTAGCGGGGGAGACCCAGTACTTC
-,TRBV7-2,TRBD2,TRBJ2-2,CASRKRGRLGDTGELFF,TGTGCCAGCAGGAAGCGGGGGCGCCTTGGTGACACCGGGGAGCTGTTTTTT
few,TRBV12-3/TRBV12-4,-,TRBJ1-2,CASSSREGYTF,TGTGCCAGCAGTTCCCGTGAGGGCTACACCTTC
once,TRBV18,TRBD1,TRBJ2-2,CASSRDRLTGELFF,TGTGCCAGCTCACGGGACAGGCTCACCGGGGAGCTGTTTTTT
-,TRBV5-1,-,TRBJ2-2,CASSLVGAGNTGELFF,TGCGCCAGCAGCTTGGTGGGGGCAGGCAACACCGGGGAGCTGTTTTTT
-,TRBV6-2/TRBV6-3,-,TRBJ1-2,CASSLRVYGYTF,TGTGCCAGCAGTTTACGGGTGTATGGCTACACCTTC
-,TRBV7-9,-,TRBJ2-4,CASSLGRERGGAKNIQYF,TGTGCCAGCAGCCTAGGACGTGAAAGGGGCGGAGCCAAAAACATTCAGTACTTC
-,TRBV5-1,-,TRBJ1-1,CASSLGATEAFF,TGCGCCAGCAGCTTGGGGGCCACTGAAGCTTTCTTT
many,TRBV2,-,TRBJ1-2,CASRENTGRDGYGYTF,TGTGCCAGCAGGGAGAACACAGGGCGCGACGGCTATGGCTACACCTTC
-,TRBV5-1,TRBD2,TRBJ2-7,CASSPGGLAGAYEQYF,TGCGCCAGCAGCCCCGGGGGGCTAGCGGGAGCATACGAGCAGTACTTC
-,TRBV4-1,-,TRBJ1-2,CASSPTRVIDLNYGYTF,TGCGCCAGCAGCCCCACCAGGGTAATCGATTTGAACTATGGCTACACCTTC